Sequencing of this T cell receptor beta chain was carried out in a study of metastatic and nonmetastatic thyroid tumors. Study details: Malignant thyroid and benign thyroid patients provided blood and tumor or nodule tissue whose repertoires were compared. Study-level points and caveats: Reported TCR beta diversity, measured in blood and tumor, was significantly higher for malignant thyroid tumors than for benign nodules.

Authors' analysis steps: To classify distant metastasis in papillary thyroid cancer, a model was built from CDR3 differences across clinicopathological groups. TCRdb recomputed clones from the PCR reads via MiXCR. The V and J calls reflect TCRdb's pipeline rather than the authors' work. The table lists 45,000 to 65,000 clones, roughly a sixth of them singletons, with almost 3% in the top ten. V was pared by 6 bases and J by 0 bases, with 8 bases of the junction left unmatched. CDR1 is MDHEN, CDR2 SYDVKM, per germline. There are 17 residues in the CDR3. Ahead of thyroid surgery, no patient had received treatment of any kind. This clone was recorded many times. Its antigen is undetermined.

Specimen: blood. The clonotype originates from a female donor with papillary thyroid cancer or a benign thyroid nodule (not recorded which). Some clones in this sample may be carry-over from other donors' samples. This chain links TRBV28 with TRBJ2-4; 10 bases map to TRBD2. The CDR3 DNA is TGTGCCAGCAGACGGACTAGCGGAACCCTAGCCAAAAACATTCAGTACTTC. The encoded protein is CASRRTSGTLAKNIQYF. Full variable domain (remainder filled in from reference TRBV28 and TRBJ2-4): DVKVTQSSRYLVKRTGEKVFLECVQDMDHENMFWYRQDPGLGLRLIYFSYDVKMKEKGDIPEGYSVSREKKERFSLILESASTNQTSMYLCASRRTSGTLAKNIQYFGAGTRLSVL.